This T cell receptor (beta chain) was obtained from a study of response to subunit inactivated influenza vaccine. This CDR3 comprises 14 residues. Germline loops: CDR1 SGHRS, CDR2 YFSETQ. Deletions cut 0 bases from V and 0 bases from J, with 6 bases between. This clonotype has a handful of counts. TCRdb called the RT-PCR reads again in MiXCR, with one record for every CDR3 protein. The sample lists about 540,000 distinct CDR3 sequences, under 30% occurring once. The same sample was also studied in work on T cells expressing NK-cell markers. Per that study: Template switching by 5'RACE with UMIs generated the TCR beta cDNA. From sorted CD3+CD56+NKG2C+, CD3+CD56+NKG2C- and CD3+CD56-NKG2C+ T cells came the TCR beta repertoires. Among CD8+ T cells from over 5 donors, dominant NKG2C+ clonotypes accounted for roughly 1.0-7.0%. It remained uncertain whether the expanded NKG2C+ T cell clones were specific for HCMV antigens.

The gene calls are TRBV5-1 and TRBJ2-5, with D hard to call. This TCR came from a man between 50 and 59 years old who received an inactivated influenza vaccine. This sample comprised CD4+ T cells sorted from PBMCs, obtained 11 to 12 days after vaccination. CDR3 in DNA: TGCGCCAGCAGCTTGGCGAGGCACCAAGAGACCCAGTACTTC. Protein: CASSLARHQETQYF.